The 20 T cell receptor beta chains presented below share a single source sample, sequenced in a study of CD8 T cells in Susac syndrome (dated by TCRdb to the late 2010s). Library generation was performed with the immunoSEQ multiplex PCR assay. RNA was extracted using the RNeasy kit, and roughly 0.5 to 1 microgram was reverse transcribed with random hexamers. TCRdb handled the public reads itself, with Q25 trimming in fastp and clone calling in MiXCR, and kept productive beta chains. CDR3 protein sequences are deduplicated, and each keeps its most common genes and DNA. Present in this sample are hundreds of thousands of distinct CDR3 sequences, approximately 85% of which were seen just once. The leading ten clones occupy about 0.12% of the sample. The sample was CD8+ T cells from PBMCs. The receptors come from a human donor with multiple sclerosis.

The rearrangement uses TRBV6-1 and TRBJ1-5, with a tentative D call TRBD1 (5 bases). The CDR3 has 16 residues. Germline CDR1 is MNHNS and CDR2 is SASEGT. Trimming shortened V by 8 bases and J by 1 base, and 18 bases separated the two germline ends. The CDR3, as DNA: TGTGCCAGCCTGGCGGGCAGGGTGGGAAGCAATCAGCCCCAGCATTTT. This gives the protein CASLAGRVGSNQPQHF.

This chain links TRBV3-1 with TRBJ2-3; unclear D gene. V lost 0 bases, J lost 2 bases, and 12 bases lay in between. This CDR3 is 16 amino acids long. Per germline, CDR1 LGHDT and CDR2 YNNKEL (reference sequence). The CDR3 loop reads CASSQDWLGPTDTQYF. The CDR3 nucleotides are TGTGCCAGCAGCCAAGATTGGTTAGGCCCCACAGATACGCAGTATTTT.

The rearrangement links TRBV11-1 to TRBJ1-1; 7 bases map to TRBD1. There are 13 residues in the CDR3. The trim removed 4 bases at V and 4 bases at J, leaving 3 bases unmatched. The germline V gene encodes CDR1 SGHAT and CDR2 FQDESV (reference sequence). CDR3 region: CASSWRGPTEAFF. The CDR3 bases are TGTGCCAGCAGCTGGAGGGGGCCCACTGAAGCTTTCTTT.

The chain couples TRBV6-1 to TRBJ2-3; the D is unclear. Germline V gene data show CDR1 as MNHNS and CDR2 as SASEGT. Trimming cost V 8 bases and J 0 bases, with 12 bases left between them. The CDR3 contains 14 residues. CDR3 sequence: CASGMLESTDTQYF. In nucleotides, the CDR3 is TGTGCCAGCGGGATGTTGGAAAGCACAGATACGCAGTATTTT.

The CDR3 DNA follows: TGTGCCAGCAGTACCTGGGACACCTCCTACGAGCAGTACTTC. It yields the protein CASSTWDTSYEQYF. The V call is TRBV28, the J call TRBJ2-7; possible D gene TRBD1, 6 bases. The CDR3 is made up of 14 amino acids. Germline values: CDR1 MDHEN, CDR2 SYDVKM. Trimming removed 5 bases at V and 0 bases at J, with 11 bases between.

This chain connects TRBV6-1 to TRBJ2-3; possible D gene TRBD2, 5 bases. Trimming cost V 3 bases and J 2 bases, with 12 bases left between them. This CDR3 spans 15 amino acids. In germline, CDR1 is MNHNS, CDR2 SASEGT. This chain's CDR3 is CASSEFSVLTDTQYF. CDR3 bases: TGTGCCAGCAGTGAGTTTAGCGTGCTCACAGATACGCAGTATTTT.

The rearrangement links TRBV18 to TRBJ2-5; TRBD1 aligns across 7 bases. This CDR3 is 15 amino acids long. V was pared by 1 base and J by 4 bases, with 6 bases of the junction left unmatched. The germline gives CDR1 KGHSH, CDR2 LQKENI. CDR3 bases: TGTGCCAGCTCACCACAGGGGGCTCATGGAGAGACCCAGTACTTC. It translates to CASSPQGAHGETQYF. Complete variable domain (other parts from reference TRBV18 and TRBJ2-5): NAGVMQNPRHLVRRRGQEARLRCSPMKGHSHVYWYRQLPEEGLKFMVYLQKENIIDESGMPKERFSAEFPKEGPSILRIQQVVRGDSAAYFCASSPQGAHGETQYFGPGTRLLVL.

The genes are TRBV3-1 and TRBJ2-3; D not certain. This CDR3 is built from 14 residues. The ends were cut back, 5 bases at V and 4 bases at J, with 13 bases in the middle. Per the germline V gene, CDR1 is LGHDT and CDR2 is YNNKEL (reference sequence). The CDR3 loop is CASSTDSFADTQYF. Written as DNA, the CDR3 is TGTGCCAGCAGCACCGACTCTTTCGCAGATACGCAGTATTTT.

The chain uses TRBV7-9 and TRBJ2-1; no clear D gene. The CDR3 is 15 residues long. The V end was cut by 4 bases, the J end by 6 bases, with 16 bases between. Germline V gene sequence: CDR1 SEHNR, CDR2 FQNEAQ (reference sequence). The CDR3 coding sequence is TGTGCCAGCAGCTCCCCATGGGGTTCCCTCAATGAGCAGTTCTTC. It translates to CASSSPWGSLNEQFF.

The chain combines TRBV15 with TRBJ1-3; D is unclear. Trimming stripped 2 bases from V and 2 bases from J, with 7 bases between. CDR1 and CDR2 from the germline V gene are LNHNV and YYDKDF (reference sequence). The CDR3 has 14 residues. This CDR3 reads CATSRSLAGNTIYF. The CDR3 coding sequence is TGTGCCACCAGCAGATCCCTCGCTGGAAACACCATATATTTT.

V and J are TRBV29-1 and TRBJ1-1; D is unclear. Germline V gene lookup returns CDR1 SQVTM and CDR2 ANQGSEA. The CDR3 totals 12 residues. Trimming left V 7 bases short and J 0 bases short, with 9 bases between. This CDR3 is CSAIKMNTEAFF. CDR3 coding DNA: TGCAGCGCCATAAAGATGAACACTGAAGCTTTCTTT.

The chain combines TRBV27 with TRBJ1-2, with TRBD1 matching 10 bases. This CDR3 spans 16 amino acids. Germline-derived CDR1 and CDR2 are MNHEY and SMNVEV (reference sequence). V shed 1 base, J shed 6 bases, and the junction held 8 bases outside the gene matches. CDR3 amino acids: CASSLLGDRGSHGYTF. For the CDR3, the DNA is TGTGCCAGCAGTTTATTGGGGGACAGGGGATCACATGGCTACACCTTC.

The chain has TRBV7-2 and TRBJ1-5; maybe TRBD1 (5 bases). CDR1 SGHTA and CDR2 FQGNSA come from the germline V gene. Trimming removed 5 bases from V and 0 bases from J, with 11 bases in between. The CDR3 is made up of 15 amino acids. The CDR3 sequence: CASSRDFYSNQPQHF. CDR3 nucleotides: TGTGCCAGCAGCCGGGACTTTTATAGCAATCAGCCCCAGCATTTT.

The sample holds a few counts of this clonotype. The V gene is TRBV7-9, the J gene TRBJ2-5; D gene ambiguous. Trimming took 1 base from V and 8 from J, leaving 5 bases between them. The CDR3 totals 11 residues. Per germline, CDR1 SEHNR and CDR2 FQNEAQ (reference sequence). The CDR3: CASSLEGTQYF. The CDR3 nucleotides are TGTGCCAGCAGCTTAGAGGGTACCCAGTACTTC.

The chain is built from TRBV30 and TRBJ2-7; 9 nucleotides align to TRBD1. There are 15 residues in the CDR3. Germline assignment: CDR1 GTSNPN and CDR2 SVGIG (reference sequence). V gave up 2 bases and J gave up 2 bases; unmatched junction bases: 7. For the CDR3, the DNA is TGTGCCTGGAGTACGTGGGACAGGGCCCCCTACGAGCAGTACTTC. It codes for CAWSTWDRAPYEQYF.

This clonotype was found once. The chain has TRBV4-1 and TRBJ2-2; D is perhaps TRBD1 (5 bases). V lost 7 bases and J 7 bases, leaving 13 bases between the germline ends. Germline CDR1 reads MGHRA; CDR2 reads YSYEKL. The CDR3 is made up of 13 amino acids. CDR3 bases: TGCGCCAGCAAGGACACCCCTGACGGGGAGCTGTTTTTT. Protein: CASKDTPDGELFF.

V gene TRBV5-6 combines with J gene TRBJ2-2; D remains unclear. In germline, CDR1 is SGHDT, CDR2 YYEEEE. The CDR3 spans 12 residues. V lost 4 bases to trimming and J lost 8 bases, with 9 bases between them. In nucleotides, the CDR3 is TGTGCCAGCAGCCGACTCGCGGGGGAGCTGTTTTTT. Translated: CASSRLAGELFF.

V gene TRBV29-1 combines with J gene TRBJ1-2; no reliable D call. The CDR3 covers 13 residues. Germline CDR1 reads SQVTM; CDR2 reads ANQGSEA. Trimming shortened V by 4 bases and J by 6 bases, and 15 bases separated the two germline ends. The CDR3 here is CSVVPGNSDGYTF. CDR3 coding DNA: TGCAGCGTTGTACCAGGTAACAGTGATGGCTACACCTTC. The whole variable domain, remainder taken from reference TRBV29-1 and TRBJ1-2, is SAVISQKPSRDICQRGTSLTIQCQVDSQVTMMFWYRQQPGQSLTLIATANQGSEATYESGFVIDKFPISRPNLTFSTLTVSNMSPEDSSIYLCSVVPGNSDGYTFGSGTRLTVV.

This clonotype was recorded a few times. The J gene is TRBJ2-2, the V gene TRBV5-4; D is possibly TRBD2 (6 bases). Germline V lookup: CDR1 SGHNT, CDR2 YYREEE (reference sequence). The CDR3 is made up of 13 amino acids. V lost 2 bases, J lost 8 bases, and 10 bases lay in between. CDR3: CASSLLAAGELFF. The CDR3 DNA follows: TGTGCCAGCAGCTTACTAGCAGCGGGGGAGCTGTTTTTT.

The chain recombines TRBV7-8 with TRBJ1-4, with D uncertain. This CDR3 has 16 residues. V was trimmed by 5 bases and J by 7 bases, leaving 20 bases between them. Germline loops: CDR1 SGHVS, CDR2 FQNEAQ. CDR3 loop: CASSLLVRVGGEKLFF. CDR3 in DNA: TGTGCCAGCAGCCTACTAGTCAGAGTCGGAGGTGAAAAACTGTTTTTT.